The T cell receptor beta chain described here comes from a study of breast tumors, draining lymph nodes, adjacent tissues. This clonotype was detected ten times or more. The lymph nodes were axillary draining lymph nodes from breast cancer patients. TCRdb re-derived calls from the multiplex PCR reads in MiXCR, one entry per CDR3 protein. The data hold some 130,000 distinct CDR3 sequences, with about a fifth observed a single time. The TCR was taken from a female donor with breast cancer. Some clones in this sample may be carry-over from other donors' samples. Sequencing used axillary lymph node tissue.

Here the CDR3 reads CASTLGLDTQYF. The CDR3 DNA sequence: TGTGCCAGCACCCTAGGACTAGATACGCAGTATTTT. The chain uses TRBV2 and TRBJ2-3; maybe TRBD2 (5 bases). Germline values: CDR1 SNHLY, CDR2 FYNNEI. Trimming removed 7 bases from V and 5 bases from J, with 10 bases in between. The CDR3 has 12 residues.